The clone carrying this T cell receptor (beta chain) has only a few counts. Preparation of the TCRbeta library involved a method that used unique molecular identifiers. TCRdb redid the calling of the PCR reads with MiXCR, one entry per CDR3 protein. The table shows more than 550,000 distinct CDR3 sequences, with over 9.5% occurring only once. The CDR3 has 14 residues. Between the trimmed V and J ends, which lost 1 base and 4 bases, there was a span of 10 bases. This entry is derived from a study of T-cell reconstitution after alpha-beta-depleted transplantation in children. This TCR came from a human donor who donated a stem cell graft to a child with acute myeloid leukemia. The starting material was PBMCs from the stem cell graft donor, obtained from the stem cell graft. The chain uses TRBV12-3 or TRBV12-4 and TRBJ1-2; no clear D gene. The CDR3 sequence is CASSLVGRIYGYTF. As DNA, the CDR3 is TGTGCCAGCAGTTTAGTGGGGAGGATCTATGGCTACACCTTC.